This paragraph reports one TCR beta chain. Its antigen is still unknown. Positive CCR7 selection of CD45RO-negative cells yielded the naive CD8 cells, and terminally differentiated effector memory CD45RA+ cells were excluded. As processed by the authors: Junction-only sequences produced by ImmunoSEQ had no quality scores, so filtering differed. The repertoire was sequenced with immunoSEQ multiplex PCR; TCRdb's copy has only in-frame clones and lacks some. V and J calls and clone size come straight from that table; D and trimming were deduced from the DNA. Among about 2 million clones, roughly 95% were seen once, and the ten largest hold 0.85% to 1.2%. The sample originates from a study of shared clonotypes between healthy human individuals. V gave up 3 bases and J gave up 13 bases, with 8 bases separating them. Germline V gene sequence: CDR1 SGHTS, CDR2 YDEGEE. The length of the CDR3 is 9 residues.

Study results and caveats: Some naive CD4 clonotypes, roughly 4.8%, turned up in common across a few donors. The donor pool, a small one, limited the genetic and exposure-history diversity represented.

The chain joins TRBV5-8 to TRBJ2-7; D call uncertain. This sequence was found in a man aged 18-30 years in good health. Specimen: naive CD8+ T cells sorted from blood. CDR3 DNA: TGTGCCAGCAGCTGGGCCAAATACTTC. This translates into CASSWAKYF.